This T cell receptor beta chain was retrieved from a study of shared clonotypes between healthy human individuals (dated by TCRdb to the early 2020s). Background on the whole study: The cohort included three men and a couple of women between 18 and 49 years of age. For each donor, CD4 naive and CD4 memory were each given three plates, CD8 naive was given two plates, and CD8 memory was given one plate. The study deeply sequenced blood TCR repertoires of about 5 healthy adults to estimate repertoire size and the extent of clonotype sharing between individuals. To increase sequencing depth and limit assay-specific biases, TCR repertoire library preparation and sequencing were carried out by different laboratories using diverse techniques. Each donor's leukapheresis produced roughly between roughly 0.9 and 9 billion PBMCs. Overall results and qualifications from the work: Compared with non-shared clonotypes, clonotypes shared by all four sorted-subset donors had higher generation probabilities. Naive subsets generally had larger estimated clonotype richness than memory subsets. Pairwise subsampling led to the expectation that sequencing depth would affect the degree of clonotype sharing among donors. Incomplete sequencing was indicated by rarefaction of sorted-subset datasets, despite the large sequencing depth. When several donors were compared, the shared fraction of clonotypes was roughly 4.8% for naive CD4, 3% to 4% for naive CD8, roughly 2.5% for memory CD4, and approximately 0.4% for memory CD8. The small number of donors limited the genetic and exposure-history diversity represented. Sampling was restricted to blood, and TCR repertoires in tissue are likely to differ from TCR repertoires in blood.

Points on this clone: This receptor's antigen is unknown. Qualities for individual bases were not recorded, and no much larger clone is one base off.

The CDR3 spans 15 residues, from the cysteine through the phenylalanine. CDR3 DNA only is kept here, 45 bases in frame from base 1. V loses 5 bases, J loses 4 bases, and the germline ends lie 17 bases apart. Based on the germline V gene (reference sequence), the CDR1 and CDR2 sequences are SEHNR and FQNEAQ. Healthy HIV-negative adults with no recently reported acute infections or vaccinations were included as donors. Every donor was a Caucasian adult living in Nashville, Tennessee, USA. CD4+ T cells were enriched through magnetic negative selection, after which naive cells were positively selected on CD45RA and the remaining negative fraction served as the memory subset. Blood was obtained by leukapheresis, after which PBMCs were separated by Ficoll-Histopaque density gradient centrifugation and cryopreserved in liquid nitrogen vapor phase. Analytical flow cytometry was used to check the purity and quantity of every magnetically sorted T cell population. Genomic DNA was isolated from every sorted fraction and measured by UV absorbance on a Nanodrop 2000c.

Using the deep immunoSEQ assay, multiplex PCR amplified TCR CDR3 regions from genomic DNA. Genomic DNA extracted from each cell subset was distributed evenly over all wells of several immunoSEQ 96-well plates, and each plate served as one replicate. For sorted subsets, each replicate PCR was loaded with roughly 200 ng genomic DNA, equivalent to about 30,000 T cell genomes. The purified libraries were quantified using a Qubit 3.0 fluorometer, sized with a Bioanalyzer 2100, and then quantified again using the KAPA Library Quantification kit. Each immunoSEQ 96-well plate was sequenced on its own single-read 150-cycle Illumina NextSeq 550 flow cell. On the authors' methods: Because only junctional sequences without quality scores were contained in the immunoSEQ output, filtering matching that applied to full-length reads could not be performed. Sequences were annotated with PyIR, a Python wrapper for IgBLAST v1.9, using IMGT germline references to assign V/J genes and CDR3. Reads were removed for weak V/J assignments (E-value above 1e-6), missing CDR3, stop codons, out-of-frame junctions, or ambiguous translated residues. A V3J clonotype was defined by an identical inferred V gene, J gene, and CDR3 amino acid sequence. Percentage overlap between repertoires was calculated by dividing the number of shared unique clonotypes by the size of the smaller repertoire. Repertoire richness was assessed with RTK rarefaction, the Chao1 estimator, and Recon v2.1 estimates of unobserved clonotypes. For all TCRbeta clonotypes obtained by the gDNA method from a handful of donors, generation probabilities were computed with OLGA. TCRdb obtained this table from immuneACCESS and retained in-frame rearrangements with V and J assigned. These tables miss some clones; where compared with another copy, unresolved V genes account for less than half of the shortfall, and the remainder is unexplained. The V and J calls and the clone size are those of that table, but D and trimming were determined from the DNA. The table for this sample lists some 1,600,000 clones; 95% to 99% of them were counted only once. The ten biggest clones cover 0.45% of the sample.

Sequenced material: naive CD4+ T cells sorted from blood. In the paper's terms, the cell subset or site label means: CD45RA+ positively selected. The TCR was taken from a man aged 30-40 years in good health. The chain joins TRBV7-9 to TRBJ1-2; TRBD1 is possibly the D segment (6 matching bases). The CDR3 reads CASSLRGLDGYGYTF. At the DNA level, the sequence is TGTGCCAGCAGCCTCCGGGGGCTGGATGGCTATGGCTACACCTTC.